Listed below are T cell receptor beta chains from one sample, sequenced in a study of cytomegalovirus exposure and HLA in healthy donors. Clones were sequenced by immunoSEQ multiplex PCR, and TCRdb holds only the in-frame ones, with some missing. The profile shows some 65,000 clones, more than 75% of them singletons. Specimen: PBMCs. The source is a girl between 10 and 17 years old in good health and CMV-seropositive. CDR3s include the opening cysteine and the closing phenylalanine or tryptophan.

TRBV4-1,TRBJ1-5,CASSPPREYSNQPQHF
TRBV29-1,TRBJ1-2,CSVASRNPVDGYTF
TRBV2,TRBJ1-2,CASSDLVGGPGGYTF
TRBV10-3,TRBJ1-2,CAIKGQGFNNYGYTF
TRBV10-3,TRBJ2-3,CAISNRGTDTQYF
TRBV10-3,TRBJ1-2,CAAWKSGFYGYTF
TRBV9,TRBJ2-4,CASSVADSWGNIQYF
TRBV7-2,TRBJ2-2,CASSLANRVVTGELFF
TRBV29-1,TRBJ2-7,CSVTAGTASFGEQYF
TRBV7-2,TRBJ2-7,CASSPQPGQGSF
TRBV6-5,TRBJ1-2,CASSYTDRGSGYTF
TRBV18,TRBJ1-1,CASSPTGRTEAFF
TRBV6-5,TRBJ2-3,CATQLAGVNTQYF
TRBV7-2,TRBJ2-7,CASREPRQAEQYF
TRBV27,TRBJ2-7,CASSLNRAYEQYF